This TCR beta chain appears in the sequencing data of a study of T cell repertoires in ileal Crohn's disease. The study, taken as a whole, reports: Compared with CD4 T cells, sorted CD8 cells carried more expanded clones.

The CDR3 is 13 residues long. Between the trimmed V and J ends, which lost 6 bases and 1 base, there was a span of 10 bases. The germline CDR1 and CDR2 sequences are MNHNS and SASEGT. Concerning this clone itself: The target antigen is unknown.

TCRdb keeps only in-frame clones here, not all; method: immunoSEQ multiplex PCR. This sample yields about 14,000 clones, of which 70% to 85% are seen a single time; 6% to 7% belongs to the top ten. This chain connects TRBV6-1 to TRBJ2-7; the D gene is possibly TRBD1 (5 bases). The receptor comes from an adult with Crohn's disease. The sample comprised ileal tissue. The CDR3 loop reads CASSRQLSYEQYF. In DNA form, the CDR3 reads TGTGCCAGCAGCCGACAGTTGTCCTACGAGCAGTACTTC.